This T cell receptor beta chain comes out of a study of blood T cell repertoires in COVID-19. Patients in Seattle were enrolled during active infection, then followed longitudinally. In the authors' methods: Amplification with reference gene primers provided the estimates of nucleated cell counts. Assay: immunoSEQ multiplex PCR; the TCRdb copy retains only in-frame clones and omits some. V and J calls and clone size are as listed in that table; D and trimming were resolved from the DNA. The sample lists 300,000 to 400,000 clones; around 87% were seen once. Looked up from germline, CDR1 is SGHAT and CDR2 is FQNNGV. The V segment lost 6 bases and the J segment 4 bases; nucleotides outside the gene matches: 9. CDR3 length equals 16 residues.

This TCR was sampled from a woman in her 50s with COVID-19, enrolled during active disease. The sample was peripheral blood. V gene TRBV11-2 combines with J gene TRBJ2-1; 10 bases fit TRBD2. CDR3 bases: TGTGCCAGCAGAACCAGGACTAGCGGACAGTACAATGAGCAGTTCTTC. Protein: CASRTRTSGQYNEQFF.